One sample yielded the 22 T cell receptor beta chains listed below, sequenced in a study of T cells in Graves' hyperthyroidism and ophthalmopathy (dated by TCRdb to the late 2010s). The library was made by multiplex PCR. The instrument given in TCRdb is Illumina HiSeq 2000. TCR beta CDR3 regions were amplified from RNA transcripts. For the first round of RT-PCR on the TCR CDR3, the HTBI primer set was used together with the Qiagen OneStep RT-PCR kit. The public sequencing data were trimmed at Q25 with fastp and processed into clonotypes with MiXCR by TCRdb, which kept only in-frame beta chains. A single entry per CDR3 protein holds the most common genes and DNA from its merged rows. The sample table contains about 400,000 distinct CDR3 sequences; only one count was recorded for about 15% of them. The top ten clonotypes cover roughly 33% of the sample. Sequenced: blood. The receptors stem from a woman aged 25 to 39 with Graves' hyperthyroidism.

This chain joins TRBV6-1 and TRBJ2-3; 9 nucleotides match TRBD2. Germline V gene lookup returns CDR1 MNHNS and CDR2 SASEGT. The junction had 9 bases not matched to a gene; V was cut back by 6 bases and J by 5 bases. CDR3 length: 15 amino acids. Written as DNA, the CDR3 is TGTGCCAGCAGAGTAGCGGGAGCCCTTCTAGATACGCAGTATTTT. This translates into CASRVAGALLDTQYF.

The chain links TRBV12-3 or TRBV12-4 to TRBJ1-5; 7 bases are shared with TRBD1. CDR3 length equals 19 residues. V gave up 5 bases and J gave up 2 bases; unmatched junction bases: 18. The CDR3 DNA sequence: TGTGCCAGCAGTCAAGACCGACAGGGCCCGGGGGTTGGCAATCAGCCCCAGCATTTT. Amino acids: CASSQDRQGPGVGNQPQHF.

V and J are TRBV5-1 and TRBJ2-7; 8 bases are a match to TRBD1. CDR1 and CDR2 (germline): SGHRS, YFSETQ. The CDR3 is 15 amino acids. V shed 4 bases, J shed 0 bases, and the junction held 6 bases outside the gene matches. CDR3 loop: CASSLGQGLSYEQYF. The DNA of the CDR3 is TGCGCCAGCAGCCTCGGACAGGGCCTCTCCTACGAGCAGTACTTC.

This clonotype occurred many times. V and J are TRBV27 and TRBJ2-5; 7 nucleotides align to TRBD2. With V trimmed by 4 bases and J by 0 bases, 8 bases remained unmatched. This CDR3 comprises 16 residues. Germline loops: CDR1 MNHEY, CDR2 SMNVEV (reference sequence). The CDR3 DNA follows: TGTGCCAGCAGTTCCCGGGGGAGGGTATACCAAGAGACCCAGTACTTC. Its translation: CASSSRGRVYQETQYF.

This clonotype was counted a single time. A much larger clone lies a single base off, so this may be a read error. V gene TRBV7-9 combines with J gene TRBJ2-3; D uncertain. The CDR3 sequence is 12 residues long. Trimming removed 7 bases from V and 8 bases from J, with 13 bases in between. Germline CDR1 SEHNR, CDR2 FQNEAQ (reference sequence). CDR3 amino acids: CASMLSWGTQYF. The CDR3 region has the DNA TGTGCCAGCATGCTTTCGTGGGGTACGCAGTATTTT.

This clonotype was detected many times. The chain combines TRBV3-1 with TRBJ1-4, with a possible D match to TRBD1 (5 bases). This CDR3 has 16 residues. From germline, CDR1 is LGHDT and CDR2 YNNKEL (reference sequence). V lost 3 bases, J lost 4 bases, and 15 bases lay in between. The DNA for the CDR3 is TGTGCCAGCAGCCATGGGACCGCTACCGATAATGAAAAACTGTTTTTT. It is translated as CASSHGTATDNEKLFF.

The V call is TRBV7-9, the J call TRBJ1-2; possible D gene TRBD1, 5 bases. V was pared by 1 base and J by 13 bases, with 16 bases between. Germline V gene lookup returns CDR1 SEHNR and CDR2 FQNEAQ (reference sequence). This CDR3 is 13 amino acids long. The CDR3 DNA follows: TGTGCCAGCAGCTTAGTTGACGGGGACCGGAGCACCTTC. This translates into CASSLVDGDRSTF.

This clonotype was seen at least ten times. The chain uses TRBV30 and TRBJ1-4, with D possibly matching TRBD1 (5 bases). The CDR3 sequence is 15 residues long. V was clipped by 4 bases and J by 5 bases, with 17 bases between them. CDR1 is GTSNPN, CDR2 SVGIG, per germline (reference sequence). The DNA for the CDR3 is TGTGCCTGGAAAAGGGGCAAGGTTGTCAATGAAAAACTGTTTTTT. The encoded protein is CAWKRGKVVNEKLFF.

This chain uses TRBV7-9 with TRBJ1-1; D gene ambiguous. CDR1 is SEHNR and CDR2 is FQNEAQ in the germline V gene (reference sequence). Trimming shortened V by 5 bases and J by 5 bases, and 15 bases separated the two germline ends. This CDR3 contains 14 residues. The CDR3 sequence is CASSPGMGETEAFF. CDR3 DNA sequence: TGTGCCAGCAGCCCCGGGATGGGAGAAACTGAAGCTTTCTTT.

This clonotype was seen more than once but under ten times. The chain joins TRBV18 to TRBJ2-6; 9 bases line up with TRBD1. The CDR3 length is 18 residues. Germline CDR1 reads KGHSH; CDR2 reads LQKENI. Unmatched junction bases numbered 7, after V lost 4 bases and J lost 0 bases. The CDR3 here is CASSLFRDRASGANVLTF. The CDR3 DNA follows: TGTGCCAGCTCACTTTTCCGGGACAGGGCCTCTGGGGCCAACGTCCTGACTTTC.

A few counts support this clonotype. This sequence joins TRBV6-1 and TRBJ2-3, with 11 bases matching TRBD2. The CDR3 is 16 amino acids. V gave up 7 bases and J gave up 0 bases; unmatched junction bases: 6. The V gene's germline CDR1 is MNHNS and CDR2 SASEGT. This chain's CDR3 is CASKRGLAGSTDTQYF. DNA of the CDR3: TGTGCCAGCAAGAGAGGACTAGCGGGTAGCACAGATACGCAGTATTTT.

This clonotype was detected many times. The rearrangement links TRBV24-1 to TRBJ2-1; perhaps TRBD2 as D (6 bases). Trimming stripped 6 bases from V and 1 base from J, with 15 bases between. The CDR3 has 16 residues. CDR1 and CDR2 from the germline V gene are KGHDR and SFDVKD. CDR3: CATSQWGRSSYNEQFF. As DNA, the CDR3 is TGTGCCACCAGTCAATGGGGGAGGTCATCCTACAATGAGCAGTTCTTC.

This clonotype came up many times. The V and J genes are TRBV30 and TRBJ2-1, with 8 positions matching TRBD2. V lost 3 bases, J lost 6 bases, and 7 bases stayed unmatched. The CDR3 is 14 amino acids. The germline V gene encodes CDR1 GTSNPN and CDR2 SVGIG (reference sequence). The chain's CDR3 is CAWRTGGPFNEQFF. The CDR3 DNA sequence: TGTGCCTGGAGGACGGGAGGGCCTTTCAATGAGCAGTTCTTC.

V gene TRBV9 combines with J gene TRBJ2-4, with 8 bases identical to TRBD1. V gave up 3 bases and J gave up 9 bases; unmatched junction bases: 8. Germline V gene sequence: CDR1 SGDLS, CDR2 YYNGEE. CDR3 length: 14 residues. The CDR3 bases are TGTGCCAGCAGCGATCAGGGGGCGCTTGGCATTCAGTACTTC. Protein: CASSDQGALGIQYF.

This clonotype appeared many times. The junction and the germline gene differ at one end; a read error may be behind it. The chain is built from TRBV28 and TRBJ2-5; 8 positions match TRBD1. Germline CDR1 reads MDHEN; CDR2 reads SYDVKM. CDR3 length equals 14 residues. This CDR3 is CASRLWTGQETQYF. CDR3 bases: TGTGCCAGCAGGTTATGGACAGGGCAAGAGACCCAGTACTTC.

Ten or more counts support this clonotype. This chain links TRBV5-1 with TRBJ2-7, with TRBD1 identical over 9 bases. CDR1 and CDR2 (germline): SGHRS, YFSETQ. The CDR3 covers 16 residues. The J segment lost 4 bases and the V segment lost 4 bases, leaving 12 bases of the junction unmatched. The CDR3 coding sequence is TGCGCCAGCAGCCAAGAGACAGGGGGTAGCTCGTACGAGCAGTACTTC. Translated: CASSQETGGSSYEQYF.

This clonotype was detected a few times. The chain combines TRBV9 with TRBJ2-2; a weak D match, TRBD2 (6 bases). The CDR3 contains 17 residues. Germline values: CDR1 SGDLS, CDR2 YYNGEE. Trimming shortened V by 0 bases and J by 6 bases, and 18 bases separated the two germline ends. The DNA of the CDR3 is TGTGCCAGCAGCGTAGCTGCAAGGGGACGGGGGTCCGGGGAGCTGTTTTTT. Translated: CASSVAARGRGSGELFF.

This clonotype was seen repeatedly, ten times or more. This chain uses TRBV20-1 with TRBJ2-1, with TRBD2 identical over 9 bases. The CDR3 covers 15 residues. Germline CDR1 is DFQATT and CDR2 is SNEGSKA (reference sequence). V lost 6 bases and J lost 9; bases outside the gene matches: 15. CDR3: CSAQPAREGLSEQFF. Here the CDR3 DNA reads TGCAGTGCCCAACCGGCGCGGGAGGGCCTCAGTGAGCAGTTCTTC.

This clonotype was recorded at least ten times. The chain recombines TRBV28 with TRBJ2-7; no definite D call. V was clipped by 5 bases and J by 2 bases, with 7 bases between them. The CDR3 totals 12 residues. CDR1 and CDR2 from the germline V gene are MDHEN and SYDVKM. DNA of the CDR3: TGTGCCAGCAGTCGACAAGCCTACGAGCAGTACTTC. Encoded protein: CASSRQAYEQYF.

This clonotype was seen many times. The genes are TRBV3-1 and TRBJ2-1; D gene uncertain. Germline V gene lookup returns CDR1 LGHDT and CDR2 YNNKEL (reference sequence). The CDR3 spans 16 residues. The V gene lost 2 bases and the J gene lost 8 bases, with 19 bases spanning the gap. As DNA, the CDR3 is TGTGCCAGCAGCCAAAGAAGGCGGATTGGATCGGATGAGCAGTTCTTC. This encodes CASSQRRRIGSDEQFF.

This clonotype occurred many times. This chain joins TRBV18 and TRBJ2-1, with 9 bases fitting TRBD1. This CDR3 has 15 residues. Germline CDR1 reads KGHSH; CDR2 reads LQKENI. The junction had 3 bases not matched to a gene; V was cut back by 0 bases and J by 6 bases. The CDR3 sequence: CASSPPTGGVNEQFF. CDR3 coding DNA: TGTGCCAGCTCACCACCGACAGGGGGGGTCAATGAGCAGTTCTTC.

The chain carries TRBV28 and TRBJ2-7; 12 nucleotides match TRBD2. V gave up 8 bases and J gave up 3 bases; unmatched junction bases: 14. This CDR3 contains 17 residues. The germline CDR1 and CDR2 sequences are MDHEN and SYDVKM. This chain's CDR3 is CASDRPRTSGKLYEQYF. The CDR3 coding sequence is TGTGCCAGCGATCGACCTCGGACTAGCGGGAAACTCTACGAGCAGTACTTC.